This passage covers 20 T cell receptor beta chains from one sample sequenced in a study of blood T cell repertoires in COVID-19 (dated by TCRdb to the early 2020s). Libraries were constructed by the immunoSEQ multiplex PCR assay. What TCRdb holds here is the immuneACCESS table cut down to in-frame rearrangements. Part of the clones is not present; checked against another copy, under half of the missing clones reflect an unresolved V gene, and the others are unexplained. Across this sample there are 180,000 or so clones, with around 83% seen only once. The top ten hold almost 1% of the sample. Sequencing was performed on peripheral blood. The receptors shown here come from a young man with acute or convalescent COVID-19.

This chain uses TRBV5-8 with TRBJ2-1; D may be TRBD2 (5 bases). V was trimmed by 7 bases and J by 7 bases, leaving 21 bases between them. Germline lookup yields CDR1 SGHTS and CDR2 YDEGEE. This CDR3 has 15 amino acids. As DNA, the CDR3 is TGTGCCAGCGGAAAACCTCCGGGAAGATTGAATGAGCAGTTCTTC. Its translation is CASGKPPGRLNEQFF.

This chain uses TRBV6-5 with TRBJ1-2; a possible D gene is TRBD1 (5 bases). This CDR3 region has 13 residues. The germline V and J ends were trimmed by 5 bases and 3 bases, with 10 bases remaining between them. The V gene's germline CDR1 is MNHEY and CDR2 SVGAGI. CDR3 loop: CASSRQGDYGYTF. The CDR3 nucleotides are TGTGCCAGCAGTCGCCAGGGCGACTATGGCTACACCTTC.

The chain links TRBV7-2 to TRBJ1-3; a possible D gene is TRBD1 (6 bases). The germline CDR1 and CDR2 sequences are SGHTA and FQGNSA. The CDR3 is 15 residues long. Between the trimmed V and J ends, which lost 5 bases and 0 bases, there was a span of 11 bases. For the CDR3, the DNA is TGTGCCAGCAGCGCCACAGGGAGCTCTGGAAACACCATATATTTT. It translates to CASSATGSSGNTIYF.

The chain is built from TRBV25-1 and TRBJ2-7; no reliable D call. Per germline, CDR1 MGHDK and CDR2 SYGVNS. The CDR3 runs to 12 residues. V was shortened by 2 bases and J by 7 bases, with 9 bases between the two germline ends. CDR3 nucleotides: TGTGCCAGCAGTGAAGGAGCCGAGGAGCAGTACGTC. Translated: CASSEGAEEQYV.

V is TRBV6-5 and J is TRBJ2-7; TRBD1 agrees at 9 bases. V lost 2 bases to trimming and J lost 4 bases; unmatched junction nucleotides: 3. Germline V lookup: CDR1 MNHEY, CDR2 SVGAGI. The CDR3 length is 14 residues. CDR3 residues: CASSYTGGAYEQYF. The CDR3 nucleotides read TGTGCCAGCAGTTACACAGGGGGCGCTTACGAGCAGTACTTC.

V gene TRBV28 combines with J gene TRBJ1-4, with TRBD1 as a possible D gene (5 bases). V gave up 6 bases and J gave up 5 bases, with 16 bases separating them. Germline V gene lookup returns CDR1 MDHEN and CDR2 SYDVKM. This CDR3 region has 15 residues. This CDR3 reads CASSSRRKGNEKLFF. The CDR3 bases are TGTGCCAGCAGCTCTCGAAGGAAGGGGAATGAAAAACTGTTTTTT.

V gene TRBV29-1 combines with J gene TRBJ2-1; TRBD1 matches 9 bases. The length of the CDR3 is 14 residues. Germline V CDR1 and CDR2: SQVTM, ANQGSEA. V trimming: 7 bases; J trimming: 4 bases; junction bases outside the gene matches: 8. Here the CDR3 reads CSARRGTGYNEQFF. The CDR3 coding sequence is TGCAGCGCCCGCCGGGGGACAGGGTACAATGAGCAGTTCTTC.

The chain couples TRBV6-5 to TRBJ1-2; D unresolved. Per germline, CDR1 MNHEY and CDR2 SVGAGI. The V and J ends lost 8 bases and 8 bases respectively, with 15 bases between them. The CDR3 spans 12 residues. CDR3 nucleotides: TGTGCCAGCGAAGGAGGGTTAGCAGGCTACACCTTC. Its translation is CASEGGLAGYTF.

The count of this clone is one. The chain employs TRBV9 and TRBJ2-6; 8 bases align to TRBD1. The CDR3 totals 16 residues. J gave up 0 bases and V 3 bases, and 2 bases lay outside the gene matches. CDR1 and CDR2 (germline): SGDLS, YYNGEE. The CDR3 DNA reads TGTGCCAGCAGCGCGACAGGGGTCTCTGGGGCCAACGTCCTGACTTTC. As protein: CASSATGVSGANVLTF.

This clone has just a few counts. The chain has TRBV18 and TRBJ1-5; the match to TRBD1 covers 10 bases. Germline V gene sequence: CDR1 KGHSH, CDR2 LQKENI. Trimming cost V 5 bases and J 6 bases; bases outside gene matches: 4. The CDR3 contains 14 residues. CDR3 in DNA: TGTGCCAGCTCAGCTGGGGACAGGGGTCAGCCCCAGCATTTT. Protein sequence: CASSAGDRGQPQHF.

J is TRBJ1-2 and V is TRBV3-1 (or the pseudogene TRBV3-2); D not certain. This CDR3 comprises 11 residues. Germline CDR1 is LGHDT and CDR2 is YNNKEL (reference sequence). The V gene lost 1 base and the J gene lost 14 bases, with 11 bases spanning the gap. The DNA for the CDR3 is TGTGCCAGCAGCCAAGGGCACCTTATAACCTTC. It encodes CASSQGHLITF.

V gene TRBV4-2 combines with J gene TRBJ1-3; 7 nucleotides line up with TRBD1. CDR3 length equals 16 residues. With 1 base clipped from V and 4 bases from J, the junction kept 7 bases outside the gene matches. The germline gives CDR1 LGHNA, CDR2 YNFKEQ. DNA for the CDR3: TGTGCCAGCAGCCAAGCGTCGAGAGGGGGCGGAAACACCATATATTTT. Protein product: CASSQASRGGGNTIYF.

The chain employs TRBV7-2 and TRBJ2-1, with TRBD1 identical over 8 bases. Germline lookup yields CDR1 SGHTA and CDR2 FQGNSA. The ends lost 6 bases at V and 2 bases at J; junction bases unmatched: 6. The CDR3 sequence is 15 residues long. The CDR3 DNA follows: TGTGCCAGCAGGCCCGACAGGGGCACCTACAATGAGCAGTTCTTC. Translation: CASRPDRGTYNEQFF.

The CDR3: CASSFHRDRGTEAFF. The DNA of the CDR3 is TGTGCCAGCTCATTTCACCGGGACAGGGGCACTGAAGCTTTCTTT. J is TRBJ1-1 and V is TRBV18, with TRBD1 matching 10 bases. Trimming at V came to 5 bases and at J to 4 bases, leaving 7 bases not matched to a gene. Germline V lookup: CDR1 KGHSH, CDR2 LQKENI. The CDR3 loop spans 15 amino acids.

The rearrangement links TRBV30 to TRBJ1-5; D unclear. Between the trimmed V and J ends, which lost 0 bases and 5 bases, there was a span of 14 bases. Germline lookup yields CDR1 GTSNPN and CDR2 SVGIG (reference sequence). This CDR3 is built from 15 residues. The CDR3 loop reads CAWSVGIGRYQPQHF. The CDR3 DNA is TGTGCCTGGAGTGTGGGGATTGGGAGGTATCAGCCCCAGCATTTT.

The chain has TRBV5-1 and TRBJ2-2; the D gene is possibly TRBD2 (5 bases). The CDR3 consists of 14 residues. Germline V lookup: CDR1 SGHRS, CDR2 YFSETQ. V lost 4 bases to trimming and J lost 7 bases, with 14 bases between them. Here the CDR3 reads CASSLGAFGGELFF. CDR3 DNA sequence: TGCGCCAGCAGCCTGGGAGCTTTCGGCGGGGAGCTGTTTTTT.

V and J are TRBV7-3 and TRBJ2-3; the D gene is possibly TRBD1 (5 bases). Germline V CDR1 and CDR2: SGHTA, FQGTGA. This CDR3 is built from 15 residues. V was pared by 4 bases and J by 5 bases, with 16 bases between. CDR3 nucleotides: TGTGCCAGCAGCTCCACCGTGAGTAGGGGAGATACGCAGTATTTT. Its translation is CASSSTVSRGDTQYF.

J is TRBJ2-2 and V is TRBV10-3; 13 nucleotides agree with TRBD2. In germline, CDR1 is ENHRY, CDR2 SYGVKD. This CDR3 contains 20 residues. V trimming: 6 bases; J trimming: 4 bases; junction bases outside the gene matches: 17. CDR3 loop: CAISVGMTSGGPSGTGELFF. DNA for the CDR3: TGTGCCATCAGCGTCGGGATGACTAGCGGGGGGCCCTCGGGCACCGGGGAGCTGTTTTTT.

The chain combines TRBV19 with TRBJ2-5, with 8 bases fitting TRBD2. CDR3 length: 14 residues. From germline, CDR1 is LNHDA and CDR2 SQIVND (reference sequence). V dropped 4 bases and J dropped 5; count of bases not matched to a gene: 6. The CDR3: CASSNTGGSETQYF. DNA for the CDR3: TGTGCCAGTAGTAACACGGGGGGGTCGGAGACCCAGTACTTC. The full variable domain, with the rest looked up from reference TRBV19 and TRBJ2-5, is DGGITQSPKYLFRKEGQNVTLSCEQNLNHDAMYWYRQDPGQGLRLIYYSQIVNDFQKGDIAEGYSVSREKKESFPLTVTSAQKNPTAFYLCASSNTGGSETQYFGPGTRLLVL.

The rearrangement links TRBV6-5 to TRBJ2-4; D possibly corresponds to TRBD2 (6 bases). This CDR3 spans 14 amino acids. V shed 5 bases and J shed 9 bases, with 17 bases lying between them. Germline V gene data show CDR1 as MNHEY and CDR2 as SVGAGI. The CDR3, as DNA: TGTGCCAGCAGTCAAACCCGACTAGAGGGCATTCAGTACTTC. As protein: CASSQTRLEGIQYF.